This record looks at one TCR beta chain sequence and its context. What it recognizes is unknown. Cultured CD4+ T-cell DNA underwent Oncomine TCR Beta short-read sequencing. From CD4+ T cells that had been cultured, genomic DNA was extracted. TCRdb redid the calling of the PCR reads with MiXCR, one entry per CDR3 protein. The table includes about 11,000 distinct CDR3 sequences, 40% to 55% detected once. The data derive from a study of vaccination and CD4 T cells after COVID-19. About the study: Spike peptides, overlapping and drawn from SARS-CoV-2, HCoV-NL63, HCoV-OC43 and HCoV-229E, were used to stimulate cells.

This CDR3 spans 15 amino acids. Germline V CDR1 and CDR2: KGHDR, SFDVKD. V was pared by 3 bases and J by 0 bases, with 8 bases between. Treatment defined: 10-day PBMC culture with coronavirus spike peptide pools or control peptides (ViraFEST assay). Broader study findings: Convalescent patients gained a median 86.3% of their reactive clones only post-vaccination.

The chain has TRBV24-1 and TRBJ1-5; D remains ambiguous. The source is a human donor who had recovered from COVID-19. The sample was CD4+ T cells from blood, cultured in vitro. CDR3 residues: CATSDAADSNQPQHF. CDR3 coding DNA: TGTGCCACCAGTGATGCGGCGGATAGCAATCAGCCCCAGCATTTT.